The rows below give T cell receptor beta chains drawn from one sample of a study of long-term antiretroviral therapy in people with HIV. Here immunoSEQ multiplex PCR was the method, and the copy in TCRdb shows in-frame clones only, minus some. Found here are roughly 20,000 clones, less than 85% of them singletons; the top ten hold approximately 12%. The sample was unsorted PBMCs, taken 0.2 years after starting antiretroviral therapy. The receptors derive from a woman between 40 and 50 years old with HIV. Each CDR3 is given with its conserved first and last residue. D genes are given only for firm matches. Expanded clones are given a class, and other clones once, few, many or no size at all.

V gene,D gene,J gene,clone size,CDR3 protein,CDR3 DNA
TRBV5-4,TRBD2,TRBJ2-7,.,CASSLDWKAGPGYEQYF,TGTGCCAGCAGCTTAGATTGGAAAGCGGGACCGGGTTACGAGCAGTACTTC
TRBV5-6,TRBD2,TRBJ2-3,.,CASSPRLAGGTFTDTQYF,TGTGCCAGCAGCCCAAGACTAGCGGGAGGGACATTCACAGATACGCAGTATTTT
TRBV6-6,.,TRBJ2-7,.,CASSLSGPPSYEQYF,TGTGCCAGCAGCCTCTCGGGACCGCCCTCCTACGAGCAGTACTTC
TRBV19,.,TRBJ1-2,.,CASQEDYGYTF,TGTGCCAGTCAGGAGGACTATGGCTACACCTTC
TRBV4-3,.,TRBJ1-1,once,CASSQVRGNTEAFF,TGCGCCAGCAGCCAAGTAAGAGGGAACACTGAAGCTTTCTTT
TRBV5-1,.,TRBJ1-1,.,CASNDGDGDTEAFF,TGCGCCAGCAACGATGGGGATGGTGACACTGAAGCTTTCTTT
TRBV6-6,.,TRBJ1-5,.,CASSYFGEGGQPQHF,.
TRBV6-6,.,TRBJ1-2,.,CASSYGGMNGYTF,TGTGCCAGCAGTTACGGGGGGATGAATGGCTACACCTTC
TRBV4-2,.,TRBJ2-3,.,CASSQDPGTDTQYF,TGTGCCAGCAGCCAAGATCCGGGCACAGATACGCAGTATTTT
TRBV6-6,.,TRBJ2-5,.,CASTPFPMPGQETQYF,TGTGCCAGCACCCCGTTCCCTATGCCGGGGCAAGAGACCCAGTACTTC
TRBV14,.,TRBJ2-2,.,CASSQVRITPTRNTGELFF,TGTGCCAGCAGCCAAGTCCGAATCACTCCTACAAGAAACACCGGGGAGCTGTTTTTT
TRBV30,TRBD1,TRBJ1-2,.,CAWSEGAFYGYTF,TGTGCCTGGAGTGAGGGGGCCTTCTATGGCTACACCTTC
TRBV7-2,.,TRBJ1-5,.,CASSLGPNQPQHF,TGTGCCAGCAGCCTGGGGCCCAATCAGCCCCAGCATTTT
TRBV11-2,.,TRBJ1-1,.,CASSLHYQGQNTEAFF,TGTGCCAGCAGCTTACACTACCAAGGACAGAACACTGAAGCTTTCTTT
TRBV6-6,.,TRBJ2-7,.,CASSYSMGAGYEQYF,TGTGCCAGCAGTTACTCGATGGGGGCTGGCTACGAGCAGTACTTC
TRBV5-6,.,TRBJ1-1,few,CASSFGKRNTEAFF,TGTGCCAGCAGCTTTGGCAAGCGGAACACTGAAGCTTTCTTT
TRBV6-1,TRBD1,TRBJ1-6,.,CASTYPGQYNSPLHF,TGTGCCAGCACCTACCCGGGACAGTATAATTCACCCCTCCACTTT
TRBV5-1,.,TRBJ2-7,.,CASSLAPSYEQYF,TGCGCCAGCAGCTTGGCTCCTTCCTACGAGCAGTACTTC
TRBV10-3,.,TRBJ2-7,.,CAISGSPPDEQYF,TGTGCCATCAGCGGGAGTCCCCCCGACGAGCAGTACTTC
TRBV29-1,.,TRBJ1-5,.,CSVKGAGSNQPQHF,TGCAGCGTAAAAGGGGCGGGTAGCAATCAGCCCCAGCATTTT
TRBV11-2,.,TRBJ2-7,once,CASSLVVPSSYEQYF,TGTGCCAGCAGCTTAGTAGTACCCAGCTCCTACGAGCAGTACTTC
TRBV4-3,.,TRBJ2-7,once,CASSQGLSSSYEQYF,TGCGCCAGCAGCCAAGGACTGTCCTCCTCCTACGAGCAGTACTTC
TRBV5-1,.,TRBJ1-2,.,CASGPGLDGYTF,TGCGCCAGCGGACCGGGACTGGATGGCTACACCTTC
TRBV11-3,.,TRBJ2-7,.,CASSVHLSYEQYF,TGTGCCAGCAGCGTACACCTCTCCTACGAGCAGTACTTC
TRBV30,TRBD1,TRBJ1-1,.,CAWSKGATEAFF,TGTGCCTGGTCCAAGGGGGCTACTGAAGCTTTCTTT
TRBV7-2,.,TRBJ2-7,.,CASSWGSSYEQYF,TGTGCCAGCAGCTGGGGAAGCTCCTACGAGCAGTACTTC
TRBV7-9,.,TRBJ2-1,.,CASSSSIYNEQFF,TGTGCCAGCAGCTCGTCAATCTACAATGAGCAGTTCTTC
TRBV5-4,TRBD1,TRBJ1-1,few,CASSLPDRGLDEAFF,TGTGCCAGCAGCTTGCCTGACAGGGGGCTCGATGAAGCTTTCTTT
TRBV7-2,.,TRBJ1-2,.,CASSLLWDTTYGYTF,TGTGCCAGCAGCTTACTTTGGGACACTACCTATGGCTACACCTTC
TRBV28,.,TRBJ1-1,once,CASSSLPRGDTEAFF,TGTGCCAGCAGTTCCCTACCACGCGGGGACACTGAAGCTTTCTTT
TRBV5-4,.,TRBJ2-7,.,CASSPGHAYEQYF,TGTGCCAGCAGCCCGGGACACGCTTACGAGCAGTACTTC
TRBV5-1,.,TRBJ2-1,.,CASSLSGRDYNEQFF,TGCGCCAGCAGCTTGTCCGGACGTGACTACAATGAGCAGTTCTTC
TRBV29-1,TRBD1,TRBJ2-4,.,CSTVLTGRNIQYF,TGCAGCACCGTTCTGACAGGGCGGAACATTCAGTACTTC
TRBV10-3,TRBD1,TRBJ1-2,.,CAISEGQDFYGYTF,TGTGCCATCAGTGAAGGACAGGACTTCTATGGCTACACCTTC
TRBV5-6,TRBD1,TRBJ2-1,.,CASSFGTGGHLYNEQFF,TGTGCCAGCAGCTTTGGGACAGGGGGACATCTTTACAATGAGCAGTTCTTC
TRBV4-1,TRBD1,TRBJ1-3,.,CASSLHQGAGNTIYF,TGCGCCAGCAGCCTCCATCAGGGGGCAGGAAACACCATATATTTT
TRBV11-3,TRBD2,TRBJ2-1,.,CASVERGGSYNEQFF,TGTGCCAGCGTCGAGCGGGGGGGGTCCTACAATGAGCAGTTCTTC
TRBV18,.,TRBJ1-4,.,CASSPPGGAANEKLFF,TGTGCCAGCTCACCACCGGGTGGTGCGGCTAATGAAAAACTGTTTTTT
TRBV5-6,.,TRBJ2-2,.,CASSLGTGTGELFF,TGTGCCAGCAGCTTGGGTACTGGGACCGGGGAGCTGTTTTTT
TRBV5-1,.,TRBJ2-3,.,CASSLGGHSTDTQYF,TGCGCCAGCAGCTTGGGGGGGCACAGCACAGATACGCAGTATTTT
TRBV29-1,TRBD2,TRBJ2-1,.,CSVRHAGGYNEQFF,TGCAGCGTTAGGCACGCGGGAGGTTACAATGAGCAGTTCTTC
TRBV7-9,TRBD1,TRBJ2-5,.,CASSKRSDRQETQYF,TGTGCCAGCAGTAAACGTTCGGACAGGCAAGAGACCCAGTACTTC
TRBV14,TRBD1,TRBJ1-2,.,CASSRAPGQGPSSYGYTF,TGTGCCAGCAGCCGAGCTCCGGGACAGGGACCGTCCTCCTATGGCTACACCTTC
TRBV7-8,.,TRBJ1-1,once,CASSLGGPGTEAFF,TGTGCCAGCAGCTTAGGGGGACCGGGCACTGAAGCTTTCTTT
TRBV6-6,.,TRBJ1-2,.,CASSYGGTYGYTF,TGTGCCAGCAGTTACGGAGGGACCTATGGCTACACCTTC
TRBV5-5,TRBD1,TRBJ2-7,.,CASSYGQGASYEQYF,TGTGCCAGCAGCTATGGACAGGGGGCGTCCTACGAGCAGTACTTC
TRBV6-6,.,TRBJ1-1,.,CASRLVDTEAFF,TGTGCCAGCAGGCTAGTCGACACTGAAGCTTTCTTT
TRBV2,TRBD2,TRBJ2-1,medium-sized,CAVGTRLDNEQFF,TGTGCCGTCGGGACTAGGCTGGACAATGAGCAGTTCTTC
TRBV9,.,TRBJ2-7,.,CASSVWGTPNYEQYF,TGTGCCAGCAGCGTTTGGGGGACGCCCAACTACGAGCAGTACTTC
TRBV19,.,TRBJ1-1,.,CASSGLGLNTEAFF,TGTGCCAGTAGTGGCCTAGGGCTTAACACTGAAGCTTTCTTT
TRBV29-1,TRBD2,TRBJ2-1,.,CSVRGGVPEQFF,TGCAGCGTCCGGGGAGGGGTACCTGAGCAGTTCTTC
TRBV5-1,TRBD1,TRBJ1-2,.,CASSPGQGGGYTF,TGCGCCAGCAGCCCGGGACAGGGTGGTGGCTACACCTTC
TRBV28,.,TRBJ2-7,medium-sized,CASSLDDYEQYF,TGTGCCAGCAGTTTAGATGACTACGAGCAGTACTTC
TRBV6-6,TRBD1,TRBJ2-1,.,CASSYSTGDEQFF,TGTGCCAGCAGTTACTCGACAGGGGATGAGCAGTTCTTC